Listed below are T cell receptor beta chains from one sample, sequenced in a study of shared clonotypes between healthy human individuals. The data were produced by immunoSEQ multiplex PCR, yet TCRdb's version contains in-frame clones alone and is incomplete. The sample yields around 600,000 clones, 95% to 98% seen once. Sequenced material: naive CD4+ T cells sorted from blood. These receptors were taken from a woman younger than 45 in good health. The CDR3 runs from the conserved cysteine through the conserved F or W. D genes are given only for firm matches. Size tells how often a clone was seen (once, few, many) or the class of an expanded clone, and some rows leave it out.

V: TRBV5-5; size: .; D: TRBD2; J: TRBJ2-3; CDR3: CASSLKAGEPTDTQYF; DNA: TGTGCCAGCAGCTTGAAGGCGGGAGAGCCCACAGATACGCAGTATTTT
V: TRBV10-3; size: .; D: TRBD1; J: TRBJ1-1; CDR3: CAIGQANTEAFF; DNA: TGTGCCATCGGACAGGCAAACACTGAAGCTTTCTTT
V: TRBV7-6; size: .; D: TRBD1; J: TRBJ1-4; CDR3: CASSLVDRGGEKLFF; DNA: TGTGCCAGCAGCTTAGTCGACAGGGGAGGGGAAAAACTGTTTTTT
V: TRBV18; size: .; D: TRBD2; J: TRBJ2-1; CDR3: CASSLPAGGSYNEQFF; DNA: TGTGCCAGCTCACTACCAGCGGGAGGTTCCTACAATGAGCAGTTCTTC
V: TRBV6-5; size: .; D: .; J: TRBJ2-7; CDR3: CASSYSGDGRYEQYF; DNA: TGTGCCAGCAGTTACTCAGGGGACGGGCGCTACGAGCAGTACTTC
V: TRBV7-9; size: .; D: TRBD1; J: TRBJ1-4; CDR3: CASSLGQGEEKLFF; DNA: TGTGCCAGCAGCCTCGGACAGGGGGAAGAAAAACTGTTTTTT
V: TRBV4-2; size: .; D: .; J: TRBJ2-1; CDR3: CASSQAGVRDQFF; DNA: TGTGCCAGCAGCCAAGCGGGAGTCAGGGACCAGTTCTTC
V: TRBV6-5; size: once; D: .; J: TRBJ1-2; CDR3: CASAPRDGRNYGYTF; DNA: TGTGCCAGCGCCCCCAGGGACGGTCGTAACTATGGCTACACCTTC
V: TRBV28; size: .; D: .; J: TRBJ1-5; CDR3: CASSSAPRGGNQPQHF; DNA: TGTGCCAGCAGTTCGGCCCCCAGGGGAGGCAATCAGCCCCAGCATTTT
V: TRBV2; size: .; D: .; J: TRBJ1-5; CDR3: CASSRDAVSNQPQHF; DNA: TGTGCCAGCAGTCGGGACGCGGTTAGCAATCAGCCCCAGCATTTT
V: TRBV6-1; size: .; D: .; J: TRBJ2-3; CDR3: CASSRDWSTDTQYF; DNA: TGTGCCAGCAGTCGGGACTGGAGCACAGATACGCAGTATTTT
V: TRBV28; size: .; D: .; J: TRBJ1-2; CDR3: CASSPAFRTKGSSNYGYTF; DNA: TGTGCCAGCAGTCCCGCATTCCGGACTAAGGGAAGTTCGAACTATGGCTACACCTTC